These 7 T cell receptor beta chains came from one sample sequenced in a study of T cells after yellow fever vaccination. Each CDR3 protein gets one entry after TCRdb re-called the 5' RACE reads with MiXCR. Here the sample spans about 240,000 distinct CDR3 sequences, 6% to 7.5% being singletons. The sample consisted of CD4+ T cells sorted from PBMCs, taken 15 days after the yellow fever booster vaccination. These receptors were obtained from a young man who received the YFV17D yellow fever vaccine.

The chain links TRBV5-1 to TRBJ2-3; 14 nucleotides agree with TRBD2. The CDR3 extends over 17 amino acids. V dropped 0 bases and J dropped 5; count of bases not matched to a gene: 5. Germline V gene data show CDR1 as SGHRS and CDR2 as YFSETQ. The CDR3 coding sequence is TGCGCCAGCAGCTTGGGGGGACTAGCGGGAGCCGGAGATACGCAGTATTTT. Translation: CASSLGGLAGAGDTQYF.

This clonotype was seen a few times. The rearrangement links TRBV7-9 to TRBJ2-1; D is uncertain. Germline assignment: CDR1 SEHNR and CDR2 FQNEAQ (reference sequence). Trimming removed 1 base at V and 4 bases at J, with 8 bases between. The CDR3 is made up of 14 amino acids. CDR3 in DNA: TGTGCCAGCAGCTTAGATATAGAGTACAATGAGCAGTTCTTC. Translated: CASSLDIEYNEQFF.

The chain combines TRBV7-8 with TRBJ2-7, with D uncertain. The CDR3 totals 12 residues. Per germline, CDR1 SGHVS and CDR2 FQNEAQ. V lost 5 bases and J 4 bases, leaving 9 bases between the germline ends. CDR3 sequence reads: CASSAPLYEQYF. The CDR3 region has the DNA TGTGCCAGCAGCGCCCCCCTATACGAGCAGTACTTC.

The chain uses TRBV18 and TRBJ2-1, with D tentatively TRBD1 or TRBD2 (5 bases each). CDR1 is KGHSH and CDR2 is LQKENI in the germline V gene. This CDR3 region has 13 residues. V was clipped by 1 base and J by 8 bases, with 9 bases between them. The CDR3, as DNA: TGTGCCAGCTCACCACAGGGGAGCGATGAGCAGTTCTTC. Encoded protein: CASSPQGSDEQFF.

This rearrangement joins TRBV15 to TRBJ2-6; TRBD1 matches at 7 bases. The junction had 11 bases not matched to a gene; V was cut back by 1 base and J by 2 bases. The CDR3 has 19 residues. Per germline, CDR1 LNHNV and CDR2 YYDKDF (reference sequence). The CDR3 DNA follows: TGTGCCACCAGCAGAGGAAGTCCCGGGACAGCAGCTGGGGCCAACGTCCTGACTTTC. Its protein product is CATSRGSPGTAAGANVLTF.

There are a few counts of this clonotype. The chain employs TRBV3-1 and TRBJ2-1, with TRBD1 identical over 7 bases. Germline V gives CDR1 LGHDT, CDR2 YNNKEL (reference sequence). V lost 1 base to trimming and J lost 9 bases; unmatched junction nucleotides: 15. The CDR3 loop spans 17 amino acids. CDR3 amino acids: CASSQGGQVRGSSEQFF. The CDR3 bases are TGTGCCAGCAGCCAAGGTGGACAGGTCAGGGGATCCTCTGAGCAGTTCTTC.

The rearrangement uses TRBV20-1 and TRBJ1-1; D gene unclear. Germline CDR1 DFQATT, CDR2 SNEGSKA (reference sequence). The CDR3 sequence is 8 residues long. The V and J ends lost 7 bases and 6 bases respectively, with 3 bases between them. The CDR3 sequence is CSGPEAFF. CDR3 sequence (DNA): TGCAGTGGCCCTGAAGCTTTCTTT.